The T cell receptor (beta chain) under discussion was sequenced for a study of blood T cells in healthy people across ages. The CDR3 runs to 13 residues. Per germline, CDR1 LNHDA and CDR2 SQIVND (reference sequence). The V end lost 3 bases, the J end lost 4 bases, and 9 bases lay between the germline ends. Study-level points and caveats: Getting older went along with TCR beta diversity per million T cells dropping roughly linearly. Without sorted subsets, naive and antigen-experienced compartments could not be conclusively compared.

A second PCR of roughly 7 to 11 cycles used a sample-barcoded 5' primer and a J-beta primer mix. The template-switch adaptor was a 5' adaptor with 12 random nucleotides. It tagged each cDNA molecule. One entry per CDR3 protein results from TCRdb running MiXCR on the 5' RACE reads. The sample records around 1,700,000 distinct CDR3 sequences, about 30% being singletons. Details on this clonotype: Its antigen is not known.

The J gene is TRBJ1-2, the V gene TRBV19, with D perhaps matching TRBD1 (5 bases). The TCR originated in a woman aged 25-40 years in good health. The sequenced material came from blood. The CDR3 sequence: CASSMRDSYGYTF. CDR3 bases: TGTGCCAGTAGTATGCGGGACTCCTATGGCTACACCTTC.